The source of this T cell receptor beta chain is a study of regulatory T cells in long-lasting Graves disease. The wider study: For a period under 3 months, newly diagnosed Graves' patients had taken antithyroid drugs. Study-wide results and caveats: TRBV28, TRBJ1-2 and TRBJ2-5 were favored in persistent disease. Persistent Graves' patients showed reduced TCR diversity versus newly diagnosed patients.

Time point given: newly diagnosed GD, antithyroid drugs for less than 3 months. RNA isolated from PBMCs was used to make the TCR library. Germline-derived CDR1 and CDR2 are LNHDA and SQIVND (reference sequence). The length of the CDR3 is 17 residues. With V trimmed by 9 bases and J by 0 bases, 12 bases remained unmatched. This clonotype has ten or more counts. The antigen remains unidentified. iRepertoire HTBI primers and Arm-PCR of CDR3 regions built TCR beta libraries. TCRdb ran MiXCR on the multiplex PCR reads and lists one entry per CDR3 protein. The table records about 610,000 distinct CDR3 sequences, about 16% of them present only once. These data were likewise used in another study, on T cells in Graves' hyperthyroidism and ophthalmopathy. That study adds: An initial round of RT-PCR targeting the TCR CDR3 relied on the HTBI primer set.

The V gene is TRBV19, the J gene TRBJ2-3; TRBD1 aligns across 10 bases. The clonotype comes from a man aged 18 to 35 with Graves disease. The sequences come from peripheral blood mononuclear cells (PBMCs), collected at new diagnosis, from a patient treated with antithyroid drugs. The CDR3 region is CASSVLGQGLSTDTQYF. CDR3 DNA: TGTGCCAGCTCCGTCTTGGGACAGGGGCTGAGCACAGATACGCAGTATTTT.